A selection of T cell receptor beta chains follows, all from one sample in a study of OX40 agonist ivuxolimab in advanced cancers. Assay: immunoSEQ multiplex PCR; the TCRdb copy retains only in-frame clones and omits some. Of 98,000 or so clones listed, 90% to 95% are singletons. This specimen consisted of CD4+ or CD8+ T cells sorted from blood, obtained in a trial of the OX40 agonist ivuxolimab. Receptors were obtained from an adult with an advanced solid tumor such as melanoma, head and neck, liver or kidney cancer. Both conserved end residues are part of each CDR3. A D gene is named only where the DNA matches it firmly. The size entry is marked missing in some rows and otherwise reads once, few, many or a size class.

clone size | CDR3 length | J gene | V gene | D gene | CDR3 protein | CDR3 DNA
- | 13 | TRBJ2-7 | TRBV2 | - | CASWMAGTVEQYF | TGTGCCAGCTGGATGGCTGGGACCGTCGAGCAGTACTTC
- | 16 | TRBJ2-3 | TRBV30 | TRBD2 | CAWRRDYHSSTDTQYF | TGTGCCTGGCGCCGGGACTACCATTCTAGCACAGATACGCAGTATTTT
once | 17 | TRBJ1-4 | TRBV9 | - | CASSAQRGRDMDEKLFF | TGTGCCAGCAGCGCCCAACGGGGGCGGGATATGGATGAAAAACTGTTTTTT
- | 13 | TRBJ1-5 | TRBV11-2 | TRBD1 | CASSSGGTQPQHF | TGTGCCAGCAGCTCAGGGGGTACTCAGCCCCAGCATTTT
- | 15 | TRBJ2-7 | TRBV27 | - | CASSLVRDRAYEQYF | TGTGCCAGCAGTTTGGTCCGAGACAGAGCCTACGAGCAGTACTTC
once | 15 | TRBJ2-2 | TRBV5-1 | - | CASSLVQGSTGELFF | TGCGCCAGCAGCTTGGTACAGGGTAGCACCGGGGAGCTGTTTTTT
once | 16 | TRBJ2-5 | TRBV30 | TRBD2 | CAWSVPAGDPDRAQYF | TGTGCCTGGAGTGTACCAGCGGGAGATCCCGACCGGGCCCAGTACTTC
once | 14 | TRBJ2-7 | TRBV9 | - | CASSPNSLNYEQYF | TGTGCCAGCAGCCCCAATTCCCTTAACTACGAGCAGTACTTC
- | 14 | TRBJ2-5 | TRBV6-5 | TRBD2 | CASSFAGGRETQYF | TGTGCCAGCAGCTTTGCGGGAGGGCGCGAGACCCAGTACTTC
- | 16 | TRBJ2-7 | TRBV7-9 | - | CASSSWRAGAPHEQYF | TGTGCCAGCAGCTCCTGGAGGGCAGGGGCCCCTCACGAGCAGTACTTC
- | 15 | TRBJ2-3 | TRBV7-2 | - | CASSLAAWGADTQYF | TGTGCCAGCAGCTTAGCAGCCTGGGGGGCAGATACGCAGTATTTT
few | 13 | TRBJ2-7 | TRBV11-3 | TRBD1 | CASSLTGDYEQYF | TGTGCCAGCAGCTTGACAGGGGACTACGAGCAGTACTTC